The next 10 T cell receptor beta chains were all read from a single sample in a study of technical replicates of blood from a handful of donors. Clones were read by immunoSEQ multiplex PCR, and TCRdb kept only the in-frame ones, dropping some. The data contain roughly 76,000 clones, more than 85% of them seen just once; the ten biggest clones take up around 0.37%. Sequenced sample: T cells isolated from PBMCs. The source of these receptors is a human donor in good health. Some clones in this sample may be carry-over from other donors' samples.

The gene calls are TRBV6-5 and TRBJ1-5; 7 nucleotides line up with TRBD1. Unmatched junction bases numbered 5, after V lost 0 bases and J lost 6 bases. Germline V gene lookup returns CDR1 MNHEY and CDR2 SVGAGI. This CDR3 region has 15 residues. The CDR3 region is CASSYSRDRGQPQHF. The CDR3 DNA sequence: TGTGCCAGCAGTTACTCGAGGGACAGAGGTCAGCCCCAGCATTTT.

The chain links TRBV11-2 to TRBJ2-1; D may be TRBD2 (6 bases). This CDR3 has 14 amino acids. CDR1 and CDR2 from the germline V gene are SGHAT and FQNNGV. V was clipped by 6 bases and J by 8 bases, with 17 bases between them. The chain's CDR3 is CASRMGGTTYEQFF. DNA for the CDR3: TGTGCCAGCAGGATGGGGGGAACCACTTATGAGCAGTTCTTC. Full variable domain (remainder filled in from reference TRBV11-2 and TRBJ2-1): EAGVAQSPRYKIIEKRQSVAFWCNPISGHATLYWYQQILGQGPKLLIQFQNNGVVDDSQLPKDRFSAERLKGVDSTLKIQPAKLEDSAVYLCASRMGGTTYEQFFGPGTRLTVL.

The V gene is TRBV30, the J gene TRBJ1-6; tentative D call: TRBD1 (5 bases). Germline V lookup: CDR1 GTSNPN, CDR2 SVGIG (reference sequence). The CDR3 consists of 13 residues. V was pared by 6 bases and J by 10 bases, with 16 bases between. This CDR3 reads CACPRAGGSPLHF. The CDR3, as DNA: TGTGCCTGCCCGCGCGCCGGGGGGTCACCCCTCCACTTT.

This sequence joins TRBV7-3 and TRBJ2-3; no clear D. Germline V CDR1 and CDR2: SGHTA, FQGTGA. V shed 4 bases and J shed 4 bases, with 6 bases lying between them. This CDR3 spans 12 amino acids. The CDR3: CASSSVPDTQYF. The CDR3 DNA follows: TGTGCCAGCAGCTCCGTTCCAGATACGCAGTATTTT.

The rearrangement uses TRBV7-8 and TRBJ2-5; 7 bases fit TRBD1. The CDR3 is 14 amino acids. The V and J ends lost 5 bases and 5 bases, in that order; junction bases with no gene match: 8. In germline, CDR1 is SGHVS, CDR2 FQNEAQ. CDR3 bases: TGTGCCAGCAGCCGTGACAGGGTAGGGGAGACCCAGTACTTC. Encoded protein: CASSRDRVGETQYF.

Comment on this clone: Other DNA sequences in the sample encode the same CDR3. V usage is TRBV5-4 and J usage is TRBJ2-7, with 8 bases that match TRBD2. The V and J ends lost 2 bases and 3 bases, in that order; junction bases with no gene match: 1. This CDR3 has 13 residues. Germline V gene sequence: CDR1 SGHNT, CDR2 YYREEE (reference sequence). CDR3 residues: CASSFGTSYEQYF. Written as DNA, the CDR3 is TGTGCCAGCAGCTTTGGGACTAGCTACGAGCAGTACTTC.

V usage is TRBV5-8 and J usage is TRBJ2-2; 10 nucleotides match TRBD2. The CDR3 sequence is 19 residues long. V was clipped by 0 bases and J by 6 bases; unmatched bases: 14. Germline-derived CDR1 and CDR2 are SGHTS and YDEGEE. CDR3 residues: CASSLVGGASGSRAGELFF. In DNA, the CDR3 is TGTGCCAGCAGCTTGGTTGGGGGGGCTAGCGGGAGTAGGGCCGGGGAGCTGTTTTTT.

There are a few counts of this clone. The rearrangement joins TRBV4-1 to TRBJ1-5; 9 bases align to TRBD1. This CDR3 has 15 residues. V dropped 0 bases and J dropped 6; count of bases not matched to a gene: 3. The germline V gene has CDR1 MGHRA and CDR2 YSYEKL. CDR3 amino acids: CASSQDTGGRQPQHF. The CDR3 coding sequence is TGCGCCAGCAGCCAAGACACAGGGGGCCGTCAGCCCCAGCATTTT.

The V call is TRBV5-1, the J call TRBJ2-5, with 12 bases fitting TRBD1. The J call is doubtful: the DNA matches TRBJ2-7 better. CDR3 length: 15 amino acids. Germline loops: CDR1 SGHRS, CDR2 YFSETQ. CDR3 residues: CASSSTGTGGREQYF. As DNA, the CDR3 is TGCGCCAGCAGCAGTACCGGGACAGGGGGCCGCGAGCAGTACTTC.

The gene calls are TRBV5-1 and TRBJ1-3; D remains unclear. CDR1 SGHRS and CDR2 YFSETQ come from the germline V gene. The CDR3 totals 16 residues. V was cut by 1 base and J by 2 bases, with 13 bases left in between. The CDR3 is CASSLSEGLTGNTIYF. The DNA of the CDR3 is TGCGCCAGCAGCTTGTCGGAGGGTTTAACTGGAAACACCATATATTTT.